A selection of T cell receptor beta chains follows, all from one sample in a study of OX40 agonist ivuxolimab in advanced cancers. Sequencing was performed with immunoSEQ multiplex PCR; in TCRdb, only in-frame clones are kept and a portion is missing. The sample includes about 27,000 clones, 82% seen only once; the top ten take about 20%. This material consisted of CD4+ or CD8+ T cells sorted from blood, taken in a trial of the OX40 agonist ivuxolimab. The receptors stem from an adult with an advanced solid tumor such as melanoma, head and neck, liver or kidney cancer. The CDR3 runs from the conserved cysteine through the conserved F or W. D genes are given only for firm matches. The size entry is marked missing in some rows and otherwise reads once, few, many or a size class.

clone size,V gene,D gene,J gene,CDR3 DNA,CDR3 protein
NA,TRBV14,TRBD1,TRBJ1-4,TGTGCCAGCAGCCAAACAGGGGGGGCTAATGAAAAACTGTTTTTT,CASSQTGGANEKLFF
once,TRBV9,TRBD1,TRBJ2-7,TGTGCCCGCCGCGGAGCGGGGGACCCCGGGACAGGGGGGTACGAGCAGTACTTC,CARRGAGDPGTGGYEQYF
NA,TRBV19,NA,TRBJ1-1,TGTGCCAGTAGTATGGGCACTGAAGCTTTCTTT,CASSMGTEAFF
many,TRBV5-6,NA,TRBJ2-1,TGTGCCAGCAGCTTCGGTAGGAATGAGCAGTTCTTC,CASSFGRNEQFF
NA,TRBV5-1,NA,TRBJ2-7,TGCGCCAGCCTCTCTAGCGAGGGGCTTTACGAGCAGTACTTC,CASLSSEGLYEQYF
NA,TRBV5-1,NA,TRBJ2-7,TGCGCCAGCAGCCCGGATTACGAGCAGTACTTC,CASSPDYEQYF
NA,TRBV4-2,TRBD1,TRBJ2-4,TGTGCCAGCAGCCCCCGGGACAGGAAAAACATTCAGTACTTC,CASSPRDRKNIQYF
NA,TRBV30,TRBD1,TRBJ1-1,TGTGCCTGGAGAGCAAGGGGGCTCACTGAAGCTTTCTTT,CAWRARGLTEAFF
NA,TRBV6-1,TRBD1,TRBJ1-2,TGTGCCAGCAGTGAACTACAGGGGAACTATGGCTACACCTTC,CASSELQGNYGYTF
few,TRBV6-1,TRBD1,TRBJ2-5,TGTGCCAGCAGTGAAGGGACAGGGGGCGTGGAGACCCAGTACTTC,CASSEGTGGVETQYF
NA,TRBV7-2,NA,TRBJ2-2,TGTGCCAGCAGGGGGGACTTCCACACCGGGGAGCTGTTTTTT,CASRGDFHTGELFF
once,TRBV5-1,NA,TRBJ1-2,TGCGCCAGCAGCTTGGCGGGGGGCGGCTATGGCTACACCTTC,CASSLAGGGYGYTF
NA,TRBV7-6,NA,TRBJ2-2,TGTGCCAGCAGCGATTCAGGAGGGGAGCTGTTTTTT,CASSDSGGELFF
NA,TRBV6-6,NA,TRBJ1-2,TGTGCCAGTTGGGAGGATGGCTACACCTTC,CASWEDGYTF
NA,TRBV6-4,NA,TRBJ1-5,TGTGCCAGGAACAGCCTCGGTAGCAATCAGCCCCAGCATTTT,CARNSLGSNQPQHF
NA,TRBV19,NA,TRBJ2-5,TGTGCCAGTAGTATAGCGCTCGGGGAGACCCAGTACTTC,CASSIALGETQYF
NA,TRBV29-1,NA,TRBJ2-7,TGCAGCGTTGAGGACGGCCTCTCCTACGAGCAGTACTTC,CSVEDGLSYEQYF
NA,TRBV14,TRBD1,TRBJ2-7,TGTGCCAGCAGCCAAGGACAGGGTACCTACGAGCAGTACTTC,CASSQGQGTYEQYF
once,TRBV6-1,NA,TRBJ2-1,TGTGCCAGCAGTGCTGCGACGAGCTCCTACAATGAGCAGTTCTTC,CASSAATSSYNEQFF
NA,TRBV5-5,TRBD1,TRBJ1-5,TGTGCCAGCAGTTCCGGACAGGGAGGTGGTCAGCCCCAGCATTTT,CASSSGQGGGQPQHF
NA,TRBV15,NA,TRBJ2-1,TGTGCCACCAGCAGAGGCCAGCGCCCTGGGGGTGAGCAGTTCTTC,CATSRGQRPGGEQFF
NA,TRBV6-5,TRBD2,TRBJ2-1,TGTGCCAGCAGTTTAGCGGGTAGCTCCTACAATGAGCAGTTCTTC,CASSLAGSSYNEQFF
once,TRBV5-4,NA,TRBJ2-5,TGTGCCAGCAGCATGGATGGGGGGCGCGGGGAGACCCAGTACTTC,CASSMDGGRGETQYF
NA,TRBV7-6,TRBD2,TRBJ2-1,TGTGCCAGCAACCCGACTAGCGGGCCCTACAATGAGCAGTTCTTC,CASNPTSGPYNEQFF
NA,TRBV7-2,NA,TRBJ2-7,TGTGCCAGCAGCTTAGAGGGATACTCCTACGAGCAGTACTTC,CASSLEGYSYEQYF
once,TRBV28,NA,TRBJ1-5,TGTGCCAGCAGTTTAAACGACTGGAACGAGCCCCAGCATTTT,CASSLNDWNEPQHF
NA,TRBV2,TRBD2,TRBJ2-7,TGTGCCAGCAGTGAATGGGTAGCGGGAACCGAGCAGTACTTC,CASSEWVAGTEQYF
NA,TRBV7-2,TRBD2,TRBJ2-1,TGTGCCGCTACAAGCGGGGGCCCCGAGCAGTTCTTC,CAATSGGPEQFF
NA,TRBV18,TRBD1,TRBJ2-3,TGTGCCAGCTCACCATACTCTCGGGACAGGGCATGGGTAGATACGCAGTATTTT,CASSPYSRDRAWVDTQYF
NA,TRBV6-5,NA,TRBJ2-6,TGTGCCAGCAGTTACAGCGGCTCTGGGGCCAACGTCCTGACTTTC,CASSYSGSGANVLTF
NA,TRBV12-2,NA,TRBJ2-1,TGTGCAAGTCGCTTAGGGGTTAGCTGGGAGCAGTTCTTC,CASRLGVSWEQFF
NA,TRBV5-1,TRBD2,TRBJ2-1,TGCGCCAGCAGCCCCGGGACTAGCGGTCGAACTGAGCAGTTCTTC,CASSPGTSGRTEQFF
once,TRBV5-6,NA,TRBJ2-3,TGTGCCAGCGCGGAATACACAGATACGCAGTATTTT,CASAEYTDTQYF
NA,TRBV4-3,TRBD1,TRBJ1-2,TGCGCCAGCAGCCAAGGGAGGGGGACAGGGGCCTATGGCTACACCTTC,CASSQGRGTGAYGYTF
NA,TRBV11-2,NA,TRBJ1-6,TGTGCCAGCAGCTTAGATTTGGCCTTGAATTCACCCCTCCACTTT,CASSLDLALNSPLHF
NA,TRBV2,TRBD2,TRBJ2-7,TGTGCCAGCACTCCCAGCGGGAGGCGTTCCTACGAGCAGTACTTC,CASTPSGRRSYEQYF
NA,TRBV5-1,NA,TRBJ2-7,TGCGCCAGCAGCTTGGACGCGTCCTCCTACGAGCAGTACTTC,CASSLDASSYEQYF
NA,TRBV6-5,TRBD2,TRBJ2-7,TGTGCCAGCAGTTACTCGCGGGGGGCCTCCTACGAGCAGTACTTC,CASSYSRGASYEQYF
NA,TRBV7-9,NA,TRBJ1-1,TGTGCCAGCAGCTTAGGGTCAGGGGCCCTCGAAGCTTTCTTT,CASSLGSGALEAFF
NA,TRBV19,NA,TRBJ2-5,TGTGCCAGTAGTACACAGGGTCCAGAGACCCAGTACTTC,CASSTQGPETQYF
NA,TRBV6-1,NA,TRBJ1-4,TGTGCCAGCAGCGGGACCTGGGAGGGTGAAAAACTGTTTTTT,CASSGTWEGEKLFF
NA,TRBV18,TRBD1,TRBJ2-1,TGTGCCAGCTCACCTGAGGACAGGGGTGAGCAGTTCTTC,CASSPEDRGEQFF
NA,TRBV5-4,NA,TRBJ1-2,TGTGCCAGCAGCTTGGGAGGCAGACAGGGCTACACCTTC,CASSLGGRQGYTF
medium-sized,TRBV19,NA,TRBJ1-1,TGTGCCAGTAGTATTAGTTCCGTTATGAACACTGAAGCTTTCTTT,CASSISSVMNTEAFF
NA,TRBV11-2,NA,TRBJ2-1,TGTGCCAGCAGCTTAGGCAGTGAGCAGTTCTTC,CASSLGSEQFF
NA,TRBV29-1,NA,TRBJ2-3,TGCAGCGGTTCCGGGTCCTCGGGGTTGACGGATACGCAGTATTTT,CSGSGSSGLTDTQYF
NA,TRBV7-9,NA,TRBJ2-1,TGTGCCAGCAGCAGCTCTACAGGGATGGGGATCAATGAGCAGTTCTTC,CASSSSTGMGINEQFF
NA,TRBV18,NA,TRBJ1-3,TGTGCCAGCTCACCGGACAGTTCGGGAAACACCATATATTTT,CASSPDSSGNTIYF
few,TRBV11-2,NA,TRBJ2-1,TGTGCCAGCAGCTTAGAGGCGGGCGAGGTGAATGAGCAGTTCTTC,CASSLEAGEVNEQFF
NA,TRBV9,NA,TRBJ2-7,TGTGCCAGCAGCCCCCCCAGTCCCTACGAGCAGTACTTC,CASSPPSPYEQYF
NA,TRBV7-6,NA,TRBJ1-5,TGTGCCAGCAGCCCGGGAGGTAGCAATCAGCCCCAGCATTTT,CASSPGGSNQPQHF
NA,TRBV27,NA,TRBJ2-7,TGTGCCAGCAGTTTACTGGGGGAGATTCCCTACGAGCAGTACTTC,CASSLLGEIPYEQYF
NA,TRBV7-9,NA,TRBJ1-1,TGTGCCAGCAGCCCACAGGTCCTGAACACTGAAGCTTTCTTT,CASSPQVLNTEAFF
NA,TRBV27,NA,TRBJ1-5,TGTGCCAGCAGCCTAGCTGTGAGCAATCAGCCCCAGCATTTT,CASSLAVSNQPQHF
NA,TRBV2,NA,TRBJ1-2,TGTGCCAGCACCAAAGTGTGGGGGGCCCGATTCGCTGGCTACACCTTC,CASTKVWGARFAGYTF
medium-sized,TRBV27,TRBD1,TRBJ1-6,TGTGCCAGCAGTTTCCAGGGGACAGGGAGTTCACCCCTCCACTTT,CASSFQGTGSSPLHF